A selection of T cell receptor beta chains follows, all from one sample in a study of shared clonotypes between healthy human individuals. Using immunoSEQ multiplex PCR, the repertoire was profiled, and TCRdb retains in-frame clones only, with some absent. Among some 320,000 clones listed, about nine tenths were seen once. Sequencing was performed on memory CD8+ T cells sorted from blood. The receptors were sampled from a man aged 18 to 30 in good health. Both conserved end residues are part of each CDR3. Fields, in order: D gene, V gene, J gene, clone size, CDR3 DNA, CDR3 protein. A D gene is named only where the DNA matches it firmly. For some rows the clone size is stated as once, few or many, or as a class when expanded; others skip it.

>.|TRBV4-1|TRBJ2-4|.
TGCGCCAGCAGCCAAGACGCGTCGGGTTTCCAAAACATTCAGTACTTC
CASSQDASGFQNIQYF
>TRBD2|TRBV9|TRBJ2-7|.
TGTGCCAGCAGCGCAAGAGGGACTAGCGGATCCTACGAGCAGTACTTC
CASSARGTSGSYEQYF
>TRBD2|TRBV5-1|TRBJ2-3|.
TGCGCCAGCAGCTTGTGGGAGCGGGGGGTCACAGATACGCAGTATTTT
CASSLWERGVTDTQYF
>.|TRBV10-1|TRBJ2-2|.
TGCGCCAGCAGTCCGTTTGAGACAGAGAACACCGGGGAGCTGTTTTTT
CASSPFETENTGELFF
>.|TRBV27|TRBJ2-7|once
TGTGCCAGCAGTTGGGCAGGTAACTACGAGCAGTACTTC
CASSWAGNYEQYF
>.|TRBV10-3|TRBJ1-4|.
TGTGCCATCAGTGCAGAAAAGAGAAACGAAAAACTGTTTTTT
CAISAEKRNEKLFF
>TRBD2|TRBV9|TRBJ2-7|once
TGTGCCAGCAGCGTAGGAGTAGGGACTAACGAGCAGTACTTC
CASSVGVGTNEQYF
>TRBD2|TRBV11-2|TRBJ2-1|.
TGTGCCAGCAGCTTAGGGACTAGCGGGAGTGATGAGCAGTTCTTC
CASSLGTSGSDEQFF
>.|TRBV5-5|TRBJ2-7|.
TGTGCCAGCAGCCTAACAGGCTACGAGCAGTACTTC
CASSLTGYEQYF
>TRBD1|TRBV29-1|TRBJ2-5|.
TGCAGCGTTGAAGATCTAGAGACAGGGGAAGAGACCCAGTACTTC
CSVEDLETGEETQYF
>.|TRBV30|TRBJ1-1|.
TGTGCCTGGAGTGTACTTTCGAACACTGAAGCTTTCTTT
CAWSVLSNTEAFF
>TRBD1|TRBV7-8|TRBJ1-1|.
TGTGCCAGCAGCTACCGGGACAGCGGAAACACTGAAGCTTTCTTT
CASSYRDSGNTEAFF
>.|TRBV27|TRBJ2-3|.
TGTGCCAGCAGTTTAGGGAGAGTTGACAGATGGTTGGTCGCAGATACGCAGTATTTT
CASSLGRVDRWLVADTQYF
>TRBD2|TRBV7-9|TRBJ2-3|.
TGTGCCAGCAGCTTTAGCGGGGGTGTAGATACGCAGTATTTT
CASSFSGGVDTQYF
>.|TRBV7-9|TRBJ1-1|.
TGTGCCAGCAGCTTAGGCCCCGACACTGAAGCTTTCTTT
CASSLGPDTEAFF
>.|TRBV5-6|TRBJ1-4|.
TGTGCCAGCAGCTTGCTCATTAAAGGTGAAAAACTGTTTTTT
CASSLLIKGEKLFF
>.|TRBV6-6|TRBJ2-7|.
TGTGCCAGCAGCCCGACTAGTCCTCACTACGAGCAGTACTTC
CASSPTSPHYEQYF
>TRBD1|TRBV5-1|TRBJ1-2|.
TGCGCCAGCAGCAGACGGGACAGCTTGGATTACGGCTACACCTTC
CASSRRDSLDYGYTF
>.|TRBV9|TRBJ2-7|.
TGTGCCAGCAGCGTAGCTCCGGACCACTACGAGCAGTACTTC
CASSVAPDHYEQYF
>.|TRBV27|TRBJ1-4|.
TGTGCCAGCAGTACCCGAGGTGGGGAGCTCCCTAATGAAAAACTGTTTTTT
CASSTRGGELPNEKLFF
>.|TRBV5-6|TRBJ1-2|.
TGTGCCAGCAGCTTGAAAGCGCAGGGGCCATTCTATGGCTACACCTTC
CASSLKAQGPFYGYTF
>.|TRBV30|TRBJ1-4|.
TGTGCCTGGACTATCTCAAATGGGGAAAAACTGTTTTTT
CAWTISNGEKLFF
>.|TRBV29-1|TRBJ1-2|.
TGCAGCGTTTTCTCGGTTTATGGCTACACCTTC
CSVFSVYGYTF
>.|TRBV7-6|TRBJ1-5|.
TGTGCCAGCAGTCAACTTGGATACGGCAATCAGCCCCAGCATTTT
CASSQLGYGNQPQHF
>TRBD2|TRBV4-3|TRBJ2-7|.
TGCGCCAGCAGCCAAGATCGGGCGGGAGCCTACGAGCAGTACTTC
CASSQDRAGAYEQYF
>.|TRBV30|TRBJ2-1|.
TGTGCCTGGAGTGTAGGGTGGGAGCAGTTCTTC
CAWSVGWEQFF
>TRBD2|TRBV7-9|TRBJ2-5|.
TGTGCCAGCAGCTTACTCTCGGGACTAGCGGATGAGACCCAGTACTTC
CASSLLSGLADETQYF
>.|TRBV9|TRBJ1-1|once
TGTGCCAGCAGCGTAGGCGCAGGGGTGAACACTGAAGCTTTCTTT
CASSVGAGVNTEAFF
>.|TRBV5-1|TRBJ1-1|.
TGCGCCAGCAGCTTGGCTACGGCACCCAACACTGAAGCTTTCTTT
CASSLATAPNTEAFF
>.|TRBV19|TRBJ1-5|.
TGTGCCAGTACCCAAGGACAAGCCCCCTGGCAGCCCCAGCATTTT
CASTQGQAPWQPQHF
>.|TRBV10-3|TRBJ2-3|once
TGTGCCATCAGTGAGTCGGGGCGCACAGATACGCAGTATTTT
CAISESGRTDTQYF
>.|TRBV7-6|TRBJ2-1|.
TGTGCCAGCAGCTTAGATGCAGGGGCGAATGAGCAGTTCTTC
CASSLDAGANEQFF
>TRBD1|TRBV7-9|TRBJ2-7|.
TGTGCCAGCAGCTTAGCGCTACAGGGGCCCTTTTACGAGCAGTACTTC
CASSLALQGPFYEQYF
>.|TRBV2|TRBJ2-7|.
TGTGCCAGCAGACTGAGGCCCGTTCCGTACGAGCAGTACTTC
CASRLRPVPYEQYF
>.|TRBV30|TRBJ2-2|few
TGTGCCTGGGACACGGCCGGGGAGCTGTTTTTT
CAWDTAGELFF
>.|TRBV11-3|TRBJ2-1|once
TGTGCCAGCAGCCCCCAAAAGGGAGTCCATGCCTACAATGAGCAGTTCTTC
CASSPQKGVHAYNEQFF
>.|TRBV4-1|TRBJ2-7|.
TGCGCCAGCAGCCAAGATGCCAGCGCATACTCCTACGAGCAGTACTTC
CASSQDASAYSYEQYF
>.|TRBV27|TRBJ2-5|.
TGTGCCAGCAGTTTTAGGGCCTTCGGAGAGACCCAGTACTTC
CASSFRAFGETQYF
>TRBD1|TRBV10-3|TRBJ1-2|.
TGTGCCATCGCAGCCCCGGGACAGGACAGCTATGGCTACACCTTC
CAIAAPGQDSYGYTF
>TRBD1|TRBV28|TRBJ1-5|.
TGTGCCAGCAGTTCTTTTGCAGAACAGGGGGTATGGGATCAGCCCCAGCATTTT
CASSSFAEQGVWDQPQHF
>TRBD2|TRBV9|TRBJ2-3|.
TGTGCCAGCAGCGAGAGGGCCCGGCTAGCGGGAGCCCCAGATACGCAGTATTTT
CASSERARLAGAPDTQYF
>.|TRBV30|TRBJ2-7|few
TGTGCCTGGAACCTAAGAATGGGCTCCTACGAGCAGTACTTC
CAWNLRMGSYEQYF
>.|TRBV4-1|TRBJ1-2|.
TGCGCCAGCAGCCAGGCGGGACACCCTGGCTACACCTTC
CASSQAGHPGYTF
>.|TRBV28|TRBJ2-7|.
TGTGCCAGCAGTCCGTCCCAACTGCAGTACTTC
CASSPSQLQYF
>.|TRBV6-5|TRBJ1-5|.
TGTGCCAGCACCCCGAACAGCTTGGGCAATCAGCCCCAGCATTTT
CASTPNSLGNQPQHF
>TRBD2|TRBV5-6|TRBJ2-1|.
TGTGCCAGCAGCCTCCAACTAGCGGGGTCCTACAATGAGCAGTTCTTC
CASSLQLAGSYNEQFF
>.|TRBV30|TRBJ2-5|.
TGTGCCTGGGAAGGGGACCAAGAGACCCAGTACTTC
CAWEGDQETQYF
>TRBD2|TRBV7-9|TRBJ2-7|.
TGTGCCAGCAGCTTAGCGGGACTAGCGCTACCTGTGGGCGAGCAGTACTTC
CASSLAGLALPVGEQYF
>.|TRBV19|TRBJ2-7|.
TGTGCCAGTAGTATCAGTCTCCTCAGGGGTCACGAGCAGTACTTC
CASSISLLRGHEQYF
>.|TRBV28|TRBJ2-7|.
TGTGCCAGCAATTTCCAGGGGAGGGGAGAGTCCTACGAGCAGTACTTC
CASNFQGRGESYEQYF
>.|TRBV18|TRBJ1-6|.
TGTGCCAGCTCACCCAGGCTAGGGAGGAATTCACCCCTCCACTTT
CASSPRLGRNSPLHF
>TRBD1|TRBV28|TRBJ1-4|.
TGTGCCAGCAGTTCCCCGGGACAGGGGTTTAATGAAAAACTGTTTTTT
CASSSPGQGFNEKLFF
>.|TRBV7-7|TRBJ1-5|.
TGTGCTAGCAGCTTAAAATTCGCAGGCAATCAGCCCCAGCATTTT
CASSLKFAGNQPQHF
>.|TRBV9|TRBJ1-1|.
TGTGCCAGCCGGGGACTTATGAACACTGAAGCTTTCTTT
CASRGLMNTEAFF
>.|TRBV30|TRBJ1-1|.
TGTGCCTGGAGTGTAAGGGGCAGATGGACTGAAGCTTTCTTT
CAWSVRGRWTEAFF
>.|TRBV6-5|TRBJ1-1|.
TGTGCCAGCAGTTACTCGGCCCCAGCCCAGGCTGAAGCTTTCTTT
CASSYSAPAQAEAFF
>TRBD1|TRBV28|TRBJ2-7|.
TGTGCCAGCAGTTTAGGGACAGGGGGCCACGAGCAGTACTTC
CASSLGTGGHEQYF
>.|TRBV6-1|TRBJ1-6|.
TGTGCCAGCAGTGATAGCCCCCGGGAAGGGTATTCACCCCTCCACTTT
CASSDSPREGYSPLHF